The TCR beta chain described here comes from a study of shared T cell receptors in the human thymus (TCRdb year 2021). Background for the entire study: The study examined how the human thymus generates shared, self-reactive T-cell receptor alpha chains.

The protocol used for the library was the immunoSEQ multiplex PCR assay. TCRdb limited this immuneACCESS table to in-frame rearrangements with V and J called. A share of clones is missing; checked studies link under half to unresolved V genes, and the rest is unexplained. The sample data list around 68,000 clones, and 90% to 95% of these were observed just once. The ten largest clonotypes hold around 0.035% of the sample. Remarks on this clone: Its antigen specificity is not known. Per-nucleotide qualities are absent, and no much larger clonotype sits a single base away.

As encoded in the germline V gene, CDR1 is SGHDT while CDR2 is YYEEEE. The cysteine opens and the phenylalanine closes a CDR3 of 12 amino acids. Only the CDR3 portion is preserved as DNA: 36 bases, with reading frame beginning at the first base. Trimming costs V 1 base and J 8 bases, and their ends lie 9 bases apart. The clonotype originates from a human donor. Sequencing was done on a sample of thymocytes. The receptor chain draws on TRBV5-6 and TRBJ1-2, with no D gene named confidently. CDR3 reads: CASSLQRAGYTF. The DNA sequence is as follows: TGTGCCAGCAGCTTGCAGAGGGCAGGCTACACCTTC.